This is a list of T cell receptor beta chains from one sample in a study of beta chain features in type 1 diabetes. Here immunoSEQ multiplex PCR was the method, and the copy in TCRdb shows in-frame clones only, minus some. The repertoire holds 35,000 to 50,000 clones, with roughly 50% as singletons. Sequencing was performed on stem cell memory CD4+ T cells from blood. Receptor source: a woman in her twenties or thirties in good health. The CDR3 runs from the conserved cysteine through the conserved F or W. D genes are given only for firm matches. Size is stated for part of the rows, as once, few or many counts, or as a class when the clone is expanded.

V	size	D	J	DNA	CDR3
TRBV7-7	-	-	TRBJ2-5	TGTGCTAGCAGCTACCGGGGACAACGAGAGACCCAGTACTTC	CASSYRGQRETQYF
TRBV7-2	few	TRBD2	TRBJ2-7	TGTGCCAGCAGCTTATCATTAGCGGGAGGGACCTACGAGCAGTACTTC	CASSLSLAGGTYEQYF
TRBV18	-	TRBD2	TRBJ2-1	TGTGCCAGCTCACCTAGGGCGGGAGAGATGCAGTTCTTC	CASSPRAGEMQFF
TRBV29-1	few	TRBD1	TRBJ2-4	TGCAGCGTTGAGGGGGGGACAGGGGGCAGCATTCAGTACTTC	CSVEGGTGGSIQYF
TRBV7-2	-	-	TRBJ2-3	TGTGCCAGCAGCTTAGTGACTAGCACAGATACGCAGTATTTT	CASSLVTSTDTQYF
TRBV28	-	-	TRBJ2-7	TGTGCCAGCAGTTTTGGACAGCCGGCAACCTACGAGCAGTACTTC	CASSFGQPATYEQYF
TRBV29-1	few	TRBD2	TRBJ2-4	TGCAGCGTTGTAAAACTAGCGGGAGGGTTAGCCAAAAACATTCAGTACTTC	CSVVKLAGGLAKNIQYF
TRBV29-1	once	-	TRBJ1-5	TGCAGCGTTCGCCTTTGGGGCAACGGCAATCAGCCCCAGCATTTT	CSVRLWGNGNQPQHF
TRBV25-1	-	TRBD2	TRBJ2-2	TGTGCCAGCAGTGTGGGGACTATCTCCGGGGAGCTGTTTTTT	CASSVGTISGELFF
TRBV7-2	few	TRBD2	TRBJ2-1	TGTGCCAGCAGCACAGGGACTAGCCTATACAATGAGCAGTTCTTC	CASSTGTSLYNEQFF
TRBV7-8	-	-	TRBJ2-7	TGTGCCAGCAGCTTTTCTAGAAACTACGAGCAGTACTTC	CASSFSRNYEQYF